This TCR beta chain was documented in a study of blood T cell repertoires in COVID-19. Libraries were prepared by immunoSEQ multiplex PCR; TCRdb keeps only in-frame clonotypes and omits some of them. This sample has about 97,000 clones; around 90% occur once, and the top ten carry over 2%. Sequences were obtained from peripheral blood. The origin of this receptor is a man aged 45-65 years with active COVID-19.

The CDR3 DNA reads as TGTGCCAGCAGCCTCCAAATGGGACACGAGCAGTTCTTC. Translation: CASSLQMGHEQFF. This chain uses TRBV5-6 with TRBJ2-1; TRBD1 might be the D (6 bases). CDR1 SGHDT and CDR2 YYEEEE come from the germline V gene. V lost 4 bases to trimming and J lost 10 bases, with 15 bases between them. The CDR3 contains 13 residues. Full variable domain (outside the CDR3, taken from reference TRBV5-6 and TRBJ2-1): DAGVTQSPTHLIKTRGQQVTLRCSPKSGHDTVSWYQQALGQGPQFIFQYYEEEERQRGNFPDRFSGHQFPNYSSELNVNALLLGDSALYLCASSLQMGHEQFFGPGTRLTVL.